Below are 26 T cell receptor beta chains sequenced from a single sample in a study of OX40 agonist ivuxolimab in advanced cancers. This table comes from immunoSEQ multiplex PCR, and its TCRdb copy is limited to in-frame clones, with some not included. The table lists 75,000 to 100,000 clones, more than 90% of them singletons. The source was CD4+ or CD8+ T cells sorted from blood, collected in a trial of the OX40 agonist ivuxolimab. These receptor sequences come from an adult with an advanced solid tumor such as melanoma, head and neck, liver or kidney cancer.

V gene TRBV28 combines with J gene TRBJ1-3; D is unclear. This CDR3 has 16 residues. Germline CDR1 MDHEN, CDR2 SYDVKM. The germline V and J ends were trimmed by 2 bases and 2 bases, with 13 bases remaining between them. CDR3 residues: CASSLVGTVTGNTIYF. The DNA of the CDR3 is TGTGCCAGCAGTTTAGTGGGAACAGTAACTGGAAACACCATATATTTT. The whole variable domain, filled in from reference TRBV28 and TRBJ1-3, reads DVKVTQSSRYLVKRTGEKVFLECVQDMDHENMFWYRQDPGLGLRLIYFSYDVKMKEKGDIPEGYSVSREKKERFSLILESASTNQTSMYLCASSLVGTVTGNTIYFGEGSWLTVV.

The chain joins TRBV5-5 to TRBJ2-3, with D possibly being TRBD1 (6 bases). V was cut by 5 bases and J by 2 bases, with 21 bases left in between. The CDR3 is 17 amino acids. Germline loops: CDR1 SGHKS, CDR2 YYEKEE (reference sequence). CDR3: CASRNPHRVGITDTQYF. CDR3 bases: TGTGCCAGCAGGAACCCCCACAGGGTGGGGATCACAGATACGCAGTATTTT.

The rearrangement uses TRBV9 and TRBJ1-1; D uncertain. The CDR3 has 13 amino acids. From germline, CDR1 is SGDLS and CDR2 YYNGEE. The V end lost 1 base, the J end lost 1 base, and 5 bases lay between the germline ends. The CDR3 region is CASSVSANTEAFF. The CDR3 nucleotides read TGTGCCAGCAGCGTATCTGCGAACACTGAAGCTTTCTTT.

The J gene is TRBJ1-1, the V gene TRBV6-5; D possibly corresponds to TRBD1 (5 bases). The germline V gene has CDR1 MNHEY and CDR2 SVGAGI. V was clipped by 2 bases and J by 8 bases, with 9 bases between them. The CDR3 loop spans 12 amino acids. The CDR3 is CASSYAGTEAFF. The CDR3 coding sequence is TGTGCCAGCAGTTACGCCGGGACCGAAGCTTTCTTT.

The chain employs TRBV4-2 and TRBJ2-7; a weak D match, TRBD1 (5 bases). Germline CDR1 LGHNA, CDR2 YNFKEQ. This CDR3 contains 14 residues. The germline V and J ends were trimmed by 1 base and 3 bases, with 10 bases remaining between them. The CDR3 nucleotides read TGTGCCAGCAGCCAAGGTTTAGGGGTCTACGAGCAGTACTTC. As protein: CASSQGLGVYEQYF.

This clone was seen once. This rearrangement joins TRBV2 to TRBJ2-7; TRBD1 matches 10 bases. J was trimmed by 2 bases and V by 2 bases; bases with no gene match: 3. The germline V gene encodes CDR1 SNHLY and CDR2 FYNNEI. This CDR3 comprises 15 residues. The CDR3 region has the DNA TGTGCCAGCAGTGAACGGGACAGGGGAACCTACGAGCAGTACTTC. Its translation is CASSERDRGTYEQYF.

This chain connects TRBV2 to TRBJ2-7; D may be TRBD2 (6 bases). The CDR3 is 15 residues long. The V end was cut by 8 bases, the J end by 0 bases, with 17 bases between. Per the germline V gene, CDR1 is SNHLY and CDR2 is FYNNEI. The CDR3 protein is CASVREMASSYEQYF. CDR3 nucleotides: TGTGCCAGCGTGCGGGAAATGGCGAGCTCCTACGAGCAGTACTTC.

This chain links TRBV9 with TRBJ2-5; 11 nucleotides agree with TRBD1. Germline V CDR1 and CDR2: SGDLS, YYNGEE. The CDR3 is 15 amino acids. Trimming removed 2 bases from V and 4 bases from J; junction bases left unmatched: 4. The CDR3 DNA sequence: TGTGCCAGCAGCGTGAGGACAGGGGGCCTAGAGACCCAGTACTTC. Translation: CASSVRTGGLETQYF.

This clone came up a few times. V gene TRBV5-1 combines with J gene TRBJ2-1; D is unresolved. Trimming took off 1 base at V and 7 bases at J, with 3 bases between the two ends. Germline V gene sequence: CDR1 SGHRS, CDR2 YFSETQ. This CDR3 has 11 amino acids. CDR3 loop: CASSLRNEQFF. The CDR3 coding sequence is TGCGCCAGCAGCTTGCGGAATGAGCAGTTCTTC.

This clone appeared a single time. The V gene is TRBV28, the J gene TRBJ2-5; D is unclear. CDR3 length: 13 amino acids. Trimming removed 5 bases from V and 4 bases from J, with 11 bases in between. The germline CDR1 and CDR2 sequences are MDHEN and SYDVKM. Here the CDR3 reads CASSPDRRETQYF. The CDR3 nucleotides read TGTGCCAGCAGTCCGGACCGCCGAGAGACCCAGTACTTC.

As for this clone: The sample carries other DNA sequences with the same CDR3. The chain is built from TRBV21-1 and TRBJ2-5; the listed D gene, TRBD2, was not tested against the DNA. TRBV21-1 is a known pseudogene. The CDR3 spans 16 residues. The CDR3 loop is CASSKAPCPYHETQYF. The CDR3 DNA sequence: TGTGCCAGCAGCAAAGCACCTTGCCCGTACCATGAGACTCAGTACTTC.

The gene calls are TRBV4-3 and TRBJ1-1, with no clear D. Trimming pared 4 bases from V and 11 bases from J, leaving 17 bases between. This CDR3 has 13 residues. Per the germline V gene, CDR1 is LGHNA and CDR2 is YSLEER. CDR3 sequence: CASSPRTRLGAFF. CDR3 coding DNA: TGCGCCAGCAGCCCACGAACCCGGCTTGGGGCTTTCTTT.

The chain recombines TRBV5-6 with TRBJ2-3; 8 bases map to TRBD1. Per germline, CDR1 SGHDT and CDR2 YYEEEE. With 2 bases clipped from V and 2 bases from J, the junction kept 10 bases outside the gene matches. This CDR3 has 17 residues. CDR3 residues: CASSFIKDRASTDTQYF. The DNA of the CDR3 is TGTGCCAGCAGCTTTATAAAGGACAGGGCTTCCACAGATACGCAGTATTTT.

This chain links TRBV19 with TRBJ1-5, with TRBD1 identical over 11 bases. Per the germline V gene, CDR1 is LNHDA and CDR2 is SQIVND (reference sequence). V shed 8 bases and J 7 bases; nucleotides not matched to a gene: 4. The CDR3 spans 13 residues. For the CDR3, the DNA is TGTGCCAGTGGACAGGGGGCTGGGCAGCCCCAGCATTTT. Its protein product is CASGQGAGQPQHF.

The CDR3 bases are TGCGCCAGCAGCCGGCGACAGGCCACAGATACGCAGTATTTT. This gives the protein CASSRRQATDTQYF. The chain combines TRBV4-3 with TRBJ2-3; D possibly corresponds to TRBD1 (6 bases). The CDR3 length is 14 residues. CDR1 is LGHNA and CDR2 is YSLEER in the germline V gene. The germline V and J ends were trimmed by 4 bases and 2 bases, with 10 bases remaining between them.

This chain joins TRBV14 and TRBJ1-6; no reliable D call. Germline V lookup: CDR1 SGHDN, CDR2 FVKESK. The V and J ends lost 4 bases and 7 bases respectively, with 5 bases between them. This CDR3 is 12 amino acids long. DNA for the CDR3: TGTGCCAGCAGCCCCTTGAATTCACCCCTCCACTTT. This gives the protein CASSPLNSPLHF. Full variable domain (outside the CDR3, taken from reference TRBV14 and TRBJ1-6): EAGVTQFPSHSVIEKGQTVTLRCDPISGHDNLYWYRRVMGKEIKFLLHFVKESKQDESGMPNNRFLAERTGGTYSTLKVQPAELEDSGVYFCASSPLNSPLHFGNGTRLTVT.

The chain recombines TRBV23-1 with TRBJ2-5; TRBD2 matches 10 bases. TRBV23-1 counts as an open reading frame of uncertain function. With V trimmed by 0 bases and J by 7 bases, 8 bases remained unmatched. The CDR3 sequence is 16 residues long. For the CDR3, the DNA is TGCGCCAGCAGTCAATCGAGCGGGAGGGTATTAGTGACCCAGTACTTC. Encoded protein: CASSQSSGRVLVTQYF.

The CDR3 DNA sequence: TGTGCCAGTAGTATCCCCCCCCCTAGCAATCAGCCCCAGCATTTT. It yields the protein CASSIPPPSNQPQHF. The J gene is TRBJ1-5, the V gene TRBV19; D call uncertain. The CDR3 is 15 amino acids. Germline-derived CDR1 and CDR2 are LNHDA and SQIVND (reference sequence). The V end was cut by 3 bases, the J end by 0 bases, with 9 bases between.

This clone was counted a single time. This chain connects TRBV6-6 to TRBJ1-5, with D possibly matching TRBD1 (6 bases). With 6 bases removed from V and 7 bases from J, the gap between germline ends came to 13 bases. The CDR3 spans 13 residues. CDR1 MNHNY and CDR2 SVGAGI come from the germline V gene (reference sequence). The CDR3 protein is CASRGRGLQPQHF. DNA for the CDR3: TGTGCCAGCAGAGGTAGGGGGTTGCAGCCCCAGCATTTT.

The chain is built from TRBV6-6 and TRBJ1-3; 9 bases are a match to TRBD1. J was trimmed by 4 bases and V by 5 bases; bases with no gene match: 6. This CDR3 region has 15 residues. From germline, CDR1 is MNHNY and CDR2 SVGAGI (reference sequence). The CDR3 DNA follows: TGTGCCAGCAGTCCACAGGGGGCCGGAGGAAACACCATATATTTT. Translated, it gives CASSPQGAGGNTIYF.

This clone occurred a few times. The gene calls are TRBV2 and TRBJ2-1; no definite D call. Trimming pared 8 bases from V and 7 bases from J, leaving 18 bases between. Germline V gene lookup returns CDR1 SNHLY and CDR2 FYNNEI. The CDR3 runs to 14 residues. Here the CDR3 DNA reads TGTGCCAGCGTCGGTGGGCCCGGGCGTAATGAGCAGTTCTTC. Translation: CASVGGPGRNEQFF.

For this clone: This specimen includes other DNA sequences encoding the same CDR3. This chain connects TRBV18 to TRBJ2-1; TRBD2 might be the D (6 bases). V lost 2 bases to trimming and J lost 7 bases, with 12 bases between them. This CDR3 is 14 amino acids long. CDR1 is KGHSH and CDR2 is LQKENI in the germline V gene. CDR3 in DNA: TGTGCCAGCTCACCATCCGGGAGACTGAATGAGCAGTTCTTC. Its protein product is CASSPSGRLNEQFF.

This chain joins TRBV28 and TRBJ2-1; the D gene is possibly TRBD2 (6 bases). Trimming took 7 bases from V and 4 from J, leaving 14 bases between them. The CDR3 covers 14 residues. The germline gives CDR1 MDHEN, CDR2 SYDVKM. CDR3 in amino acids: CASTLRGRYNEQFF. The CDR3 region has the DNA TGTGCCAGCACTTTGAGAGGGAGGTACAATGAGCAGTTCTTC.

The chain is built from TRBV30 and TRBJ2-3, with 7 nucleotides matching TRBD1. The germline V gene has CDR1 GTSNPN and CDR2 SVGIG (reference sequence). This CDR3 is built from 14 residues. The J segment lost 0 bases and the V segment lost 2 bases, leaving 2 bases of the junction unmatched. CDR3 region: CAWSPGGSTDTQYF. The CDR3 nucleotides are TGTGCCTGGAGTCCAGGGGGTAGCACAGATACGCAGTATTTT.

The chain employs TRBV5-4 and TRBJ2-1, with 8 bases lining up with TRBD1. This CDR3 spans 16 amino acids. Germline V gene data show CDR1 as SGHNT and CDR2 as YYREEE (reference sequence). The V gene end was trimmed by 2 bases and the J gene end by 4 bases; junction bases not matched to a gene: 8. The CDR3 DNA reads TGTGCCAGCAGCTTTCCCACCGGGACAGGTTACAATGAGCAGTTCTTC. Its translation is CASSFPTGTGYNEQFF.

The CDR3 nucleotides read TGTGCCAGCGCAGGACAGCTTAACACCGGGGAGCTGTTTTTT. Encoded protein: CASAGQLNTGELFF. The chain is built from TRBV18 and TRBJ2-2, with D maybe TRBD1 (6 bases). V lost 8 bases to trimming and J lost 2 bases, with 12 bases between them. Germline CDR1 is KGHSH and CDR2 is LQKENI. The CDR3 loop spans 14 amino acids.